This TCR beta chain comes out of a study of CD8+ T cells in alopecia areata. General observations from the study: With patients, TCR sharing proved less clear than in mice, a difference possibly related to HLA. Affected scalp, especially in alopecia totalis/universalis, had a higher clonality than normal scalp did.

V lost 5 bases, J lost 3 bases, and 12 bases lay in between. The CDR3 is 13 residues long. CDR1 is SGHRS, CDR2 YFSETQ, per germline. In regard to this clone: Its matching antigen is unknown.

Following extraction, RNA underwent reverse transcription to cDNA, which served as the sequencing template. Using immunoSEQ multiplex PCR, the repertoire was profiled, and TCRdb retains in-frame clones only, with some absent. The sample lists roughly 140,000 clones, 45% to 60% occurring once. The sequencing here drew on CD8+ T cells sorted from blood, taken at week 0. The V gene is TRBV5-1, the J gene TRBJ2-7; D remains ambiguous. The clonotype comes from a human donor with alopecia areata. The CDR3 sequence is CASSSDGYYEQYF. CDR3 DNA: TGCGCCAGCAGTTCGGACGGGTACTACGAGCAGTACTTC.